The sequence of this T cell receptor beta chain was determined in a study of blood T cell repertoires in COVID-19. Study overall: The samples span acute and convalescent COVID-19 from the United States, Italy and Spain.

Authors' data handling: From reference gene primer amplification, estimates of nucleated cell counts were derived. Using immunoSEQ multiplex PCR, the repertoire was profiled, and TCRdb retains in-frame clones only, with some absent. V, J and clone size are taken as reported in that table, and D and trimming were inferred from the DNA itself. The sample shows some 190,000 clones, approximately 80% of them seen only once. The CDR3 extends over 15 amino acids. Trimming took 4 bases from V and 3 from J; bases not matched to a gene: 5. The V gene's germline CDR1 is SGHTA and CDR2 FQGNSA. The receptor comes from a woman aged 45-59 years with active or convalescent COVID-19. Material: peripheral blood. This chain uses TRBV7-2 with TRBJ2-7, with 11 bases matching TRBD1. DNA of the CDR3: TGTGCCAGCAGCTCAAGGGGACAGGGGGGCTACGAGCAGTACTTC. It encodes CASSSRGQGGYEQYF.